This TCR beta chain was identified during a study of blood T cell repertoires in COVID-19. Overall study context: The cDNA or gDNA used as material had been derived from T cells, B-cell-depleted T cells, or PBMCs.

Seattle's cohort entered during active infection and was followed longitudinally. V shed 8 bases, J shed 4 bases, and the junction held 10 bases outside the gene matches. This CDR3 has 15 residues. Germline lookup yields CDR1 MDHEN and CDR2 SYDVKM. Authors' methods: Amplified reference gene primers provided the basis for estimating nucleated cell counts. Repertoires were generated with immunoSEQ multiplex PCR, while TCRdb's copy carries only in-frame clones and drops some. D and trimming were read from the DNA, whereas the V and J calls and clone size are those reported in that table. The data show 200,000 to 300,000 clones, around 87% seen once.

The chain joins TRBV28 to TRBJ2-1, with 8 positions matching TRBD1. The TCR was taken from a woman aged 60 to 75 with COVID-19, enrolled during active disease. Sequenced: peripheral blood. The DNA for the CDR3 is TGTGCCAGCGTTAAAGACAGGGGCGTTTACAATGAGCAGTTCTTC. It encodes CASVKDRGVYNEQFF.